This T cell receptor beta chain was sequenced for a study of T cell responses to AZD1222 COVID-19 vaccine. Concerning this clone: Its antigen is as yet unknown.

The repertoire was sequenced with immunoSEQ multiplex PCR; TCRdb's copy has only in-frame clones and lacks some. The sample carries just over 150,000 clones, roughly 90% recorded once. Study results and limitations: An increase in Spike-specific TCR breadth and depth was observed after two AZD1222 doses. Donor demographics were predominantly white British with a female majority; clonal diversity may be underestimated.

The CDR3 totals 12 residues. CDR1 and CDR2 (germline): SEHNR, FQNEAQ (reference sequence). Trimming left V 6 bases short and J 6 bases short, with 10 bases between. This sequence originates from an adult who received the AZD1222 COVID-19 vaccine. This sequence joins TRBV7-9 and TRBJ2-3; tentatively, D is TRBD2 (7 bases). The sequences come from peripheral blood, collected 28 days after the second AZD1222 dose. This chain's CDR3 is CASRRGGDTQYF. CDR3 coding DNA: TGTGCCAGCAGAAGGGGGGGCGATACGCAGTATTTT.